This T cell receptor beta chain was sequenced for a study of response to subunit inactivated influenza vaccine. Overall study findings and caveats: The authors suggested that few new T cells are recruited per seasonal influenza vaccination.

As for this clonotype: Antigen specificity is unknown.

The CDR3 runs to 17 residues. The V segment lost 6 bases and the J segment 8 bases; nucleotides outside the gene matches: 19. CDR1 is ENHRY and CDR2 is SYGVKD in the germline V gene. A single record per CDR3 protein comes from TCRdb applying MiXCR to the RT-PCR reads. The sample lists about half a million distinct CDR3 sequences; 9.5% to 13% were seen once. The J gene is TRBJ1-1, the V gene TRBV10-3; 9 nucleotides align to TRBD1. The sequencing here drew on PBMCs from blood, taken 40 to 50 days after vaccination. The sequence derives from a man aged 45-65 years who received an inactivated influenza vaccine. CDR3 sequence (DNA): TGTGCCATCAGAGGACAGGGGACCGCATCCTCTTTAGTAGAAGCTTTCTTT. It codes for CAIRGQGTASSLVEAFF.